The 8 T cell receptor beta chains below come from one sample, sequenced in a study of OX40 agonist ivuxolimab in advanced cancers. The library was produced with the immunoSEQ multiplex PCR assay. The source is immuneACCESS, and TCRdb retained only in-frame sequences with V and J called. Part of the clones is not carried over; for the studies checked, unresolved V genes explain less than half of this, and the remainder is unexplained. Within this sample are some 41,000 clones, with more than 80% of them counted one time only. Roughly 0.53% of the sample lies in the top ten. The sequences come from CD4+ or CD8+ T cells sorted from blood, collected in a trial of the OX40 agonist ivuxolimab. These receptors all come from an adult with an advanced solid tumor such as melanoma, head and neck, liver or kidney cancer.

The chain links TRBV5-1 to TRBJ2-2; 10 bases align to TRBD2. J lost 3 bases, V lost 4 bases, and 12 bases had no gene match. The CDR3 runs to 18 residues. CDR1 and CDR2 from the germline V gene are SGHRS and YFSETQ. CDR3 region: CASSLRVAGGLDTGELFF. CDR3 nucleotides: TGCGCCAGCAGCCTTCGGGTAGCGGGGGGTTTGGACACCGGGGAGCTGTTTTTT.

The V call is TRBV5-1, the J call TRBJ2-3, with 10 bases lining up with TRBD1. Germline V gene data show CDR1 as SGHRS and CDR2 as YFSETQ. The trim removed 5 bases at V and 1 base at J, leaving 4 bases unmatched. There are 15 residues in the CDR3. CDR3 sequence reads: CASRDGQGGTDTQYF. The DNA of the CDR3 is TGCGCCAGCAGAGATGGACAGGGGGGCACAGATACGCAGTATTTT.

This clone was seen a single time. Germline and junction disagree at one end, which may indicate a read error. This chain connects TRBV13 to TRBJ2-5; TRBD1 matches 9 bases. CDR1 PRHDT and CDR2 FYEKMQ come from the germline V gene (reference sequence). The CDR3 runs 15 residues. The CDR3 loop reads CASSRGDRALESQYF. The CDR3 DNA sequence: TGTGCCAGCAGCCGTGGGGACAGGGCCTTGGAGAGCCAGTACTTC. Full variable domain (remainder filled in from reference TRBV13 and TRBJ2-5): AAGVIQSPRHLIKEKRETATLKCYPIPRHDTVYWYQQGPGQDPQFLISFYEKMQSDKGSIPDRFSAQQFSDYHSELNMSSLELGDSALYFCASSRGDRALESQYFGPGTRLLVL.

J is TRBJ2-5 and V is TRBV19; no definite D call. Germline lookup yields CDR1 LNHDA and CDR2 SQIVND (reference sequence). The CDR3 totals 16 residues. The V gene lost 6 bases and the J gene lost 0 bases, with 17 bases spanning the gap. The CDR3 here is CASSNANDPYQETQYF. The CDR3 DNA is TGTGCCAGTAGCAACGCTAACGATCCATACCAAGAGACCCAGTACTTC.

This rearrangement joins TRBV6-1 to TRBJ1-2; TRBD1 matches at 8 bases. The CDR3 sequence is 19 residues long. From germline, CDR1 is MNHNS and CDR2 SASEGT. The V segment lost 4 bases and the J segment 4 bases; nucleotides outside the gene matches: 20. DNA for the CDR3: TGTGCCAGCAGTGTAAGACTTGCCGGGACAGGCGAACCCCCCTATGGCTACACCTTC. This gives the protein CASSVRLAGTGEPPYGYTF.

In DNA, the CDR3 is TGTGCCAGCAGTGAACAGCCGGGACAGGGGGGAGGCTACACCTTC. Translated: CASSEQPGQGGGYTF. The genes are TRBV6-4 and TRBJ1-2, with 11 bases that match TRBD1. V shed 3 bases, J shed 8 bases, and the junction held 8 bases outside the gene matches. The germline gives CDR1 MRHNA, CDR2 SNTAGT. The CDR3 sequence is 15 residues long.

The chain combines TRBV27 with TRBJ2-3, with TRBD2 matching over 10 bases. This CDR3 has 16 residues. The germline V gene has CDR1 MNHEY and CDR2 SMNVEV (reference sequence). The ends lost 5 bases at V and 4 bases at J; junction bases unmatched: 9. The CDR3 protein is CASSKELAGRPDTQYF. The CDR3 DNA reads TGTGCCAGCAGTAAAGAACTAGCGGGGAGGCCAGATACGCAGTATTTT.

The chain uses TRBV18 and TRBJ1-2; the D is unclear. Trimming cost V 5 bases and J 2 bases, with 15 bases left between them. The CDR3 has 15 amino acids. The germline V gene encodes CDR1 KGHSH and CDR2 LQKENI. The CDR3 spells CASSSDDGGNYGYTF. The CDR3 DNA follows: TGTGCCAGCTCATCTGATGACGGTGGAAACTATGGCTACACCTTC.